This T cell receptor beta chain was identified during a study of T cells after posttransplantation cyclophosphamide. Treatment was busulfan-fludarabine conditioning, a marrow graft, and cyclophosphamide on days +3 and +4. Assay used: immunoSEQ multiplex PCR; TCRdb lists only in-frame clones, some missing. The table shows about 36,000 clones, with around 80% occurring only once. Germline CDR1 LGHNA, CDR2 YNFKEQ. The V and J ends lost 4 bases and 2 bases, in that order; junction bases with no gene match: 5. The CDR3 covers 15 residues. This specimen consisted of CD4+ T cells sorted from blood, obtained around 2,000 days after a stem cell transplant with posttransplant cyclophosphamide. This chain uses TRBV4-2 with TRBJ1-2; 9 positions match TRBD1. This clonotype originated in a female patient between 40 and 55 years old who received an allogeneic stem cell transplant from a related donor, was CMV-positive, and had no GVHD. Among the T cells, some may be from the graft donor. The CDR3: CASSPTGGGNYGYTF. As DNA, the CDR3 is TGTGCCAGCAGCCCGACAGGGGGGGGGAACTATGGCTACACCTTC.